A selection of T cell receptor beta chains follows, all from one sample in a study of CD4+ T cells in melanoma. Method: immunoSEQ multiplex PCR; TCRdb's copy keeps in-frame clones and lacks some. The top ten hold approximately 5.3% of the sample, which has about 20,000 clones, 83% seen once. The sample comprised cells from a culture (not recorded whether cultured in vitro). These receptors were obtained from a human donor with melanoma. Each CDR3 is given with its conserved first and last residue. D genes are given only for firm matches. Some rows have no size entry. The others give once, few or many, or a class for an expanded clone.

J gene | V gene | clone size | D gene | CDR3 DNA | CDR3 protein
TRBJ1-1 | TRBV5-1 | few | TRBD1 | TGCGCCAGCAGCCGGGACAGGGGTTCTGGGAACACTGAAGCTTTCTTT | CASSRDRGSGNTEAFF
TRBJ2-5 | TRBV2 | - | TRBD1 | TGTGCCAGCAGTGAAGGGACAGGGGGCTTGAAGGAGACCCAGTACTTC | CASSEGTGGLKETQYF
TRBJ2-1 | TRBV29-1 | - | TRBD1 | TGCAGCGTTGATGTGGACAGGGGGCAGTTCTTC | CSVDVDRGQFF
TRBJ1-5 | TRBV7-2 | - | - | TGTGCCAGCAGCTTAGGATTCAATCAGCCCCAGCATTTT | CASSLGFNQPQHF
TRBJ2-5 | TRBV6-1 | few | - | TGTGCCAGCAGTGTACCCCAGGGCTCCACCCAGTACTTC | CASSVPQGSTQYF
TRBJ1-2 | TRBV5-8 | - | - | TGTGCCAGCCACTCCGGGACTGGCAGGGGCGTCTATGGCTACACCTTC | CASHSGTGRGVYGYTF
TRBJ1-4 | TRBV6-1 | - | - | TGTGCCAGCAGGATCGACAGGAATAATGAAAAACTGTTTTTT | CASRIDRNNEKLFF
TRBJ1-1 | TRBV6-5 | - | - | TGTGCCAGCAGTTGGGGATATTTGAACACTGAAGCTTTCTTT | CASSWGYLNTEAFF
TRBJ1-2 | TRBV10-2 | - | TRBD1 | TGCGCCAGCAGGGAGATCGGACAGGGGCATGGCTACACCTTC | CASREIGQGHGYTF
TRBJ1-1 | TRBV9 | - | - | TGTGCCAGCAGCGTAGGGAATGGAGTCACTGAAGCTTTCTTT | CASSVGNGVTEAFF
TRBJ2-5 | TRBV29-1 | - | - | TGCAGCGTTGAAGGACAGACCGGGGAGACCCAGTACTTC | CSVEGQTGETQYF
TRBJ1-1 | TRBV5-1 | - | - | TGCGCCAGCAGCTTGGTTCCCGGGGGAATCACTGAAGCTTTCTTT | CASSLVPGGITEAFF
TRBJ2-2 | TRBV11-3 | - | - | TGTGCCAGCAGCTTAGGAGCCGGGATCGGGGAGCTGTTTTTT | CASSLGAGIGELFF
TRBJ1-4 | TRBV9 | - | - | TGTGCCAGCAGCCCCCGGGTCGATAATGAAAAACTGTTTTTT | CASSPRVDNEKLFF
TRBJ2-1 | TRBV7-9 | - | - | TGTGCCAGCAGCTTAGACAGTGAGCAGTTCTTC | CASSLDSEQFF